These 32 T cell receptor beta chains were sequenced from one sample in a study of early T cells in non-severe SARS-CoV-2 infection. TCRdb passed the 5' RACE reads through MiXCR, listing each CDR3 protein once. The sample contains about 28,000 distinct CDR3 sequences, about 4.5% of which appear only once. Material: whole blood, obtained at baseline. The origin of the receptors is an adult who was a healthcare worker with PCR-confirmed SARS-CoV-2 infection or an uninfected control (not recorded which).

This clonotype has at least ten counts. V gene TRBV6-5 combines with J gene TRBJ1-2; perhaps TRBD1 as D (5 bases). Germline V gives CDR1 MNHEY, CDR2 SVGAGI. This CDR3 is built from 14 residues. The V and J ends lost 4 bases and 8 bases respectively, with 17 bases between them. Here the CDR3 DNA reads TGTGCCAGCAGTTTGGAGAGAGGGACGGGCGGCTACACCTTC. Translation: CASSLERGTGGYTF.

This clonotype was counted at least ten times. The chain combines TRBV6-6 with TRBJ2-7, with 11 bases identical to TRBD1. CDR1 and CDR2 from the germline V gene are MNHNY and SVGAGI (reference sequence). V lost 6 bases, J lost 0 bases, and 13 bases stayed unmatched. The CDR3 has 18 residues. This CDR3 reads CASRRSGTGGGPSYEQYF. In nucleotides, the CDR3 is TGTGCCAGCAGACGATCCGGGACAGGGGGTGGGCCCTCCTACGAGCAGTACTTC.

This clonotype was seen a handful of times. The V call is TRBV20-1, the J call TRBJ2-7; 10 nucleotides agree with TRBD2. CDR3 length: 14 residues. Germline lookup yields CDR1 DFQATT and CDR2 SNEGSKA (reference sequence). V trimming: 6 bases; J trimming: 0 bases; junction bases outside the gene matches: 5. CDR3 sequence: CSAPGTSVSYEQYF. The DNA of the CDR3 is TGCAGTGCGCCCGGGACTAGCGTCTCCTACGAGCAGTACTTC.

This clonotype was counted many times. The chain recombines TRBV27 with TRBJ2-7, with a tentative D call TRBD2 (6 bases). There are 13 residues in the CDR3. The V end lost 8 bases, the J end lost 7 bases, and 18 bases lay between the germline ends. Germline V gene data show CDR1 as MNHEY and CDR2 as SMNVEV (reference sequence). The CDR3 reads CASGGWAGREQYF. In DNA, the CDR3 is TGTGCCAGCGGAGGATGGGCGGGGCGGGAGCAGTACTTC.

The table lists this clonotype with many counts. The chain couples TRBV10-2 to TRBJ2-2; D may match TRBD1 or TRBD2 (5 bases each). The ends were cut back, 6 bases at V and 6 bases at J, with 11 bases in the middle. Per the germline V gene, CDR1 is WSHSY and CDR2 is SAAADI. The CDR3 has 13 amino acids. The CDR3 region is CASRDVGAGELFF. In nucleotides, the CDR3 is TGCGCCAGCAGAGACGTGGGGGCCGGGGAGCTGTTTTTT.

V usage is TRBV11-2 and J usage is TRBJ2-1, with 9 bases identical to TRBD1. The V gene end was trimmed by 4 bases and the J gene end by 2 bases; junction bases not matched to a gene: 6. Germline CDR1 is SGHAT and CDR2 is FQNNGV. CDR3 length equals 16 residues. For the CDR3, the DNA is TGTGCCAGCAGCTCCTCCACAGGGGGCCCCTACAATGAGCAGTTCTTC. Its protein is CASSSSTGGPYNEQFF.

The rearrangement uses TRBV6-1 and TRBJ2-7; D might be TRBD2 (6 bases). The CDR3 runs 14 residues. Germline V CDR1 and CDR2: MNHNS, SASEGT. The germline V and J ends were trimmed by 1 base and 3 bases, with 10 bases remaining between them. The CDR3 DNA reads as TGTGCCAGCAGTGAAGTACAGGACTACTACGAGCAGTACTTC. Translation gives CASSEVQDYYEQYF.

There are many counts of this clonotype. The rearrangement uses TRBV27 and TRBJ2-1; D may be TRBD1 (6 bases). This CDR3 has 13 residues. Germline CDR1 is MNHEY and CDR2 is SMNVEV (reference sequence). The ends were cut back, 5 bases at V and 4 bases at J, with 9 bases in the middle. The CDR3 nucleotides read TGTGCCAGCAGTAGAGACAGGTACAATGAGCAGTTCTTC. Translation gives CASSRDRYNEQFF.

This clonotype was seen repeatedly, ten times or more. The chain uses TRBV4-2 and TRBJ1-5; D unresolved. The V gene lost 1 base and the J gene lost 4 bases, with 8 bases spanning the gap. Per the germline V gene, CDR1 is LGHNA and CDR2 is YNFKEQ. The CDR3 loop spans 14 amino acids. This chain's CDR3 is CASSQGIRNQPQHF. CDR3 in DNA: TGTGCCAGCAGCCAAGGGATTAGAAATCAGCCCCAGCATTTT.

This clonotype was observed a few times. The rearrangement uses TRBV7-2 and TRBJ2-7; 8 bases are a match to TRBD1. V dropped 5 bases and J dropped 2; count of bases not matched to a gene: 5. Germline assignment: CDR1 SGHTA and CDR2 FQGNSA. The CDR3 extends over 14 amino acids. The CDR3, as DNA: TGTGCCAGCAGCCCAAGACAGGGGCCCTACGAGCAGTACTTC. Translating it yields CASSPRQGPYEQYF.

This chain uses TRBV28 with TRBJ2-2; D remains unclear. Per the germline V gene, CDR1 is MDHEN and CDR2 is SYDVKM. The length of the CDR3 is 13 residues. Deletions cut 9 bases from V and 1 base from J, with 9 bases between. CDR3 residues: CARPNRNTGELFF. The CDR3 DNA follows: TGTGCCAGGCCCAACCGGAACACCGGGGAGCTGTTTTTT.

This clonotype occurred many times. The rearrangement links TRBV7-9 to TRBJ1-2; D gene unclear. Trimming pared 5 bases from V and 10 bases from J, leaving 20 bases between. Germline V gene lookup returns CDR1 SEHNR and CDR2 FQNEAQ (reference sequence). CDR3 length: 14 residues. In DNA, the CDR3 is TGTGCCAGCAGCGCGACTGGCCTCCCCCACGTCTACACCTTC. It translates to CASSATGLPHVYTF.

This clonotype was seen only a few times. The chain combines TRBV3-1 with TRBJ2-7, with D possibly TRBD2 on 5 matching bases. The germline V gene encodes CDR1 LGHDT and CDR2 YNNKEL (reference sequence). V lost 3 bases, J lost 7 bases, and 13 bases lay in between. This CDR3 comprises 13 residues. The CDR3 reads CASSQWELNEQYF. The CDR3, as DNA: TGTGCCAGCAGCCAGTGGGAGCTGAATGAGCAGTACTTC.

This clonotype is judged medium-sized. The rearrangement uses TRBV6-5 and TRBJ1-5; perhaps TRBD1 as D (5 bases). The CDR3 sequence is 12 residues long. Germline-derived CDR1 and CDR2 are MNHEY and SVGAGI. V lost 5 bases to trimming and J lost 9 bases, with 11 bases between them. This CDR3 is CASSAMGGPQHF. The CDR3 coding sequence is TGTGCCAGCAGTGCGATGGGGGGGCCCCAGCATTTT.

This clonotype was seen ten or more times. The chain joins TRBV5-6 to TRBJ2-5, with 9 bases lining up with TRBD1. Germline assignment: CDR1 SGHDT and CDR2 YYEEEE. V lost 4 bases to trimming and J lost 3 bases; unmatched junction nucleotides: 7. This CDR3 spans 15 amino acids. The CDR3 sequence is CASSQNRDREETQYF. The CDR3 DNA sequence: TGTGCCAGCAGCCAGAACCGGGACAGGGAAGAGACCCAGTACTTC.

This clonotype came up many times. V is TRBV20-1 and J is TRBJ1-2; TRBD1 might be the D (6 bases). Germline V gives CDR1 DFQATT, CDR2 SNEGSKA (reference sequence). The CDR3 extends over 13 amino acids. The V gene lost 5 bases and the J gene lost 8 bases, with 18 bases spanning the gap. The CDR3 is CSASQGPAQGYTF. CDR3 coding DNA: TGCAGTGCTTCCCAGGGGCCCGCCCAGGGCTACACCTTC.

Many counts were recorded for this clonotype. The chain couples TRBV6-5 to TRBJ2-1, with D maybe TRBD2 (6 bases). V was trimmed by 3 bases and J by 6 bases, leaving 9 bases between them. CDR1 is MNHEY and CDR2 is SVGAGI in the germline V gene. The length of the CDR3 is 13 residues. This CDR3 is CASSYGRGNEQFF. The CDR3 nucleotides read TGTGCCAGCAGTTATGGGCGGGGCAATGAGCAGTTCTTC.

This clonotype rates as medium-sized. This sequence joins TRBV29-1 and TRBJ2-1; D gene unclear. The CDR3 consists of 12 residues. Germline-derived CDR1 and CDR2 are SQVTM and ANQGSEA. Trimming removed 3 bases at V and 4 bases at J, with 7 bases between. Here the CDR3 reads CSVDYGYNEQFF. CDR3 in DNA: TGCAGCGTTGATTACGGATACAATGAGCAGTTCTTC.

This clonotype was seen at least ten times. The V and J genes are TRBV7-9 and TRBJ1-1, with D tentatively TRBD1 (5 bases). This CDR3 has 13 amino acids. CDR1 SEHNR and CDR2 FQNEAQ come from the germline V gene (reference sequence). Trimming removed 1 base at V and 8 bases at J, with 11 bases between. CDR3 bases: TGTGCCAGCAGCTTAGATCGGGGCGGCGAAGCTTTCTTT. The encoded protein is CASSLDRGGEAFF.

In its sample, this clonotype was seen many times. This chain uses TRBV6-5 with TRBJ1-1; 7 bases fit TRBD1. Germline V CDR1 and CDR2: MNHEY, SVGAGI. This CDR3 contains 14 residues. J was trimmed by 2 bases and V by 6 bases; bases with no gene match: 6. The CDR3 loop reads CASRSRDRNTEAFF. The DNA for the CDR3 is TGTGCCAGCAGGAGCCGGGACAGAAACACTGAAGCTTTCTTT.

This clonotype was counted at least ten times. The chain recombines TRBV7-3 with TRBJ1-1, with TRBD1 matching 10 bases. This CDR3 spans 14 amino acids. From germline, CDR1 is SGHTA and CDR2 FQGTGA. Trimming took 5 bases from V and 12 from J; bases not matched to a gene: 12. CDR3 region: CASSTMTGGGKTFF. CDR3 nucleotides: TGTGCCAGCAGCACGATGACAGGGGGCGGTAAAACTTTCTTT.

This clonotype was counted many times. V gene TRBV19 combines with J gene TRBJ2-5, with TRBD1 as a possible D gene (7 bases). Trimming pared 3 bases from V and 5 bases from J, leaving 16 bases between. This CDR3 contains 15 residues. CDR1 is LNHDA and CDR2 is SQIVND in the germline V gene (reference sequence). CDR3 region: CASSMRDRGSETQYF. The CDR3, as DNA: TGTGCCAGTAGTATGCGGGACAGAGGATCGGAGACCCAGTACTTC.

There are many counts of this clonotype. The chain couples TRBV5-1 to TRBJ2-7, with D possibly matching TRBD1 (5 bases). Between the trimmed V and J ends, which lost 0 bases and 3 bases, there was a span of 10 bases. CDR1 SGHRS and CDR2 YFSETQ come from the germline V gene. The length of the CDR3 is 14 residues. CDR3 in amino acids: CASSLVQTGYEQYF. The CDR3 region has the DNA TGCGCCAGCAGCTTGGTGCAAACAGGCTACGAGCAGTACTTC.

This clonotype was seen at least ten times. The CDR3 DNA sequence: TGTGCCACCAGTGGTCCGGGGGCGAACACCGGGGAGCTGTTTTTT. Protein sequence: CATSGPGANTGELFF. This chain joins TRBV24-1 and TRBJ2-2; weak D call: TRBD2 (6 bases). The germline V gene has CDR1 KGHDR and CDR2 SFDVKD. The CDR3 contains 15 residues. V was clipped by 5 bases and J by 0 bases, with 9 bases between them.

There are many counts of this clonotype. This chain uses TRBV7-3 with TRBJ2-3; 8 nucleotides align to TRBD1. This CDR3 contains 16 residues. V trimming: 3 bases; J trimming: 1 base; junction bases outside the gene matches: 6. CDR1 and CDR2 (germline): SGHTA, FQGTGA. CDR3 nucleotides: TGTGCCAGCAGCTTTACCGGGACAGGACGCACAGATACGCAGTATTTT. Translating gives CASSFTGTGRTDTQYF.

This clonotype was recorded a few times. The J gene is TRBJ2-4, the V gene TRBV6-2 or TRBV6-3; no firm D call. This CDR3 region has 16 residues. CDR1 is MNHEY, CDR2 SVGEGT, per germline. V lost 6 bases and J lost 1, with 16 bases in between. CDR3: CASRTNRDLAKNIQYF. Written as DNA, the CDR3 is TGTGCCAGCAGAACGAACAGAGATTTGGCCAAAAACATTCAGTACTTC.

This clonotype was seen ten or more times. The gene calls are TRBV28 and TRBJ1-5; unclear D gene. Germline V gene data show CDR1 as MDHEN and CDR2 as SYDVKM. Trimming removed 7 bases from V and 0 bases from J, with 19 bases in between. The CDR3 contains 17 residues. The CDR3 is CASIPASHLYSNQPQHF. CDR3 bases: TGTGCCAGCATCCCGGCCTCCCACCTCTATAGCAATCAGCCCCAGCATTTT.

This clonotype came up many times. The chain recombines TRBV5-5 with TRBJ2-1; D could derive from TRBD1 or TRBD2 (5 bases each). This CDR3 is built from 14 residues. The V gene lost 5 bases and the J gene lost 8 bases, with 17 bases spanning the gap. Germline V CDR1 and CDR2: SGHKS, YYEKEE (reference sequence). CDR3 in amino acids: CASREADIPHEQFF. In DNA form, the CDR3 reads TGTGCCAGCAGGGAAGCGGACATTCCCCATGAGCAGTTCTTC.

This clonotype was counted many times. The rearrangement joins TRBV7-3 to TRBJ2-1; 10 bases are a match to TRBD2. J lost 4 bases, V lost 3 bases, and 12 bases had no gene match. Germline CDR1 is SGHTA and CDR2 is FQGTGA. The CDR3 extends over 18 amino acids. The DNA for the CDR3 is TGTGCCAGCAGCTTCGGTCCAGCGGGAGGGGATTGGTACAATGAGCAGTTCTTC. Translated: CASSFGPAGGDWYNEQFF.

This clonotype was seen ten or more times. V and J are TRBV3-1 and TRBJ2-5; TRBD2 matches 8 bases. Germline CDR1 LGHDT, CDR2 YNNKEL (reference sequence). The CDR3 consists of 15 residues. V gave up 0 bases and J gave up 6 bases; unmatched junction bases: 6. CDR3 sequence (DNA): TGTGCCAGCAGCCAAGATACGGTAGCGGGGAAGACCCAGTACTTC. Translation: CASSQDTVAGKTQYF.

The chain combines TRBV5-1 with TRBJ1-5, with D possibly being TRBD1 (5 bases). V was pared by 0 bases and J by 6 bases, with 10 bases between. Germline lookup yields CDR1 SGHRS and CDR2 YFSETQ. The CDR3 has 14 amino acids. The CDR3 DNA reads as TGCGCCAGCAGCTTGGAGGCAGGGAGTCAGCCCCAGCATTTT. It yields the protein CASSLEAGSQPQHF.

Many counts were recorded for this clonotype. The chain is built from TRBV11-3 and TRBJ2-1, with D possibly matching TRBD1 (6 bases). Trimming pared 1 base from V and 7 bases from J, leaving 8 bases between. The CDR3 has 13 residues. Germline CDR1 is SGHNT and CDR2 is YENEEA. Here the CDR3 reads CASSLVTGNEQFF. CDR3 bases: TGTGCCAGCAGCTTAGTCACAGGGAATGAGCAGTTCTTC.